These 4 T cell receptor beta chains share one sample of origin, sequenced in a study of memory CD4+ T cells and cytomegalovirus serostatus. Single viable CD3+CD4+CD8-CD45RO+ cells were sorted as the memory CD4+ T cells. This table comes from immunoSEQ multiplex PCR, and its TCRdb copy is limited to in-frame clones, with some not included. This table has tens of thousands of clones, around 80% appearing once. Sequenced: memory CD4+ T cells from blood. These receptors all come from an adult in good health and CMV-seronegative.

The chain is built from TRBV5-1 and TRBJ2-5; D not resolved. CDR3 size: 11 residues. Between the trimmed V and J ends, which lost 2 bases and 1 base, there was a span of 0 bases. Germline CDR1 is SGHRS and CDR2 is YFSETQ. The CDR3 DNA is TGCGCCAGCAGCTTCCAAGAGACCCAGTACTTC. Residues: CASSFQETQYF.

Worth noting for this clone: Within the sample, other DNA sequences also encode this same CDR3. The V and J genes are TRBV7-2 and TRBJ2-3, with TRBD2 matching over 13 bases. V dropped 1 base and J dropped 4; count of bases not matched to a gene: 2. This CDR3 spans 16 amino acids. CDR1 is SGHTA and CDR2 is FQGNSA in the germline V gene. This chain's CDR3 is CASSLGTSGSPDTQYF. The CDR3, as DNA: TGTGCCAGCAGCTTAGGGACTAGCGGGAGCCCAGATACGCAGTATTTT.

V gene TRBV5-1 combines with J gene TRBJ1-4; 7 bases match TRBD1. The V and J ends lost 4 bases and 5 bases, in that order; junction bases with no gene match: 8. The CDR3 sequence is 15 residues long. The germline V gene encodes CDR1 SGHRS and CDR2 YFSETQ. This chain's CDR3 is CASSPTGPGNEKLFF. CDR3 DNA: TGCGCCAGCAGCCCGACAGGGCCCGGGAATGAAAAACTGTTTTTT.

The rearrangement links TRBV5-6 to TRBJ1-2; maybe TRBD1 (6 bases). CDR1 and CDR2 (germline): SGHDT, YYEEEE. Trimming pared 7 bases from V and 4 bases from J, leaving 14 bases between. The CDR3 loop spans 13 amino acids. The CDR3 bases are TGTGCCAGCCTATGGGGGGCGGGCTATGGCTACACCTTC. Its protein is CASLWGAGYGYTF.